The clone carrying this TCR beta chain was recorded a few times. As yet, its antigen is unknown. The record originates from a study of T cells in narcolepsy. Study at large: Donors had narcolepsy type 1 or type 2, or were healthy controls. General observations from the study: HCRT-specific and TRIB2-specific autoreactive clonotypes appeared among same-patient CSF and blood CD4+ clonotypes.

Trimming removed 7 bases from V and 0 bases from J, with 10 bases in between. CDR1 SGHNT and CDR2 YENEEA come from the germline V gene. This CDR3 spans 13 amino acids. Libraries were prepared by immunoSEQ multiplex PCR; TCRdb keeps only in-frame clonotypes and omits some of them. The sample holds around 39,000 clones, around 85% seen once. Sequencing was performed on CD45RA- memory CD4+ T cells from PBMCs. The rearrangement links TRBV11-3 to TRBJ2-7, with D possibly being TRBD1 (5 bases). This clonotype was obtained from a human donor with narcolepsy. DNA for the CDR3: TGTGCCAGCACCTTGGGGCCCTCCTACGAGCAGTACTTC. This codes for CASTLGPSYEQYF.